A selection of T cell receptor beta chains follows, all from one sample in a study of cytomegalovirus exposure and HLA in healthy donors. This table comes from immunoSEQ multiplex PCR, and its TCRdb copy is limited to in-frame clones, with some not included. This sample has 150,000 to 170,000 clones, with around 70% found just once. The sequencing input was PBMCs. These receptors came from a man aged 25-45 years in good health and CMV-seronegative. CDR3s include the opening cysteine and the closing phenylalanine or tryptophan. The order of the fields is CDR3 length, J gene, clone size, V gene, D gene, CDR3 DNA, CDR3 protein. The D gene is left open where the match is weak. Size is omitted from some rows. Given values are once, few, many or a class for expanded clones.

cdr3_length: 14; j_call: TRBJ1-3; clone_size: -; v_call: TRBV5-8; d_call: -; cdr3_nt: TGTGCCAGCAGCAAGCAGGGGACTGGAAACACCATATATTTT; cdr3_aa: CASSKQGTGNTIYF
cdr3_length: 13; j_call: TRBJ1-1; clone_size: -; v_call: TRBV27; d_call: -; cdr3_nt: TGTGCCAGCAGCCCCACCGGGGGGCGCACGGCTTTCTTT; cdr3_aa: CASSPTGGRTAFF
cdr3_length: 13; j_call: TRBJ2-2; clone_size: -; v_call: TRBV7-2; d_call: -; cdr3_nt: TGTGCCAGCAGTCCCGCGCAGGGCGGGGAGCTGTTTTTT; cdr3_aa: CASSPAQGGELFF
cdr3_length: 14; j_call: TRBJ2-3; clone_size: -; v_call: TRBV9; d_call: -; cdr3_nt: TGTGCCAGCAGCGTAGGCCAAGCCGCAGATACGCAGTATTTT; cdr3_aa: CASSVGQAADTQYF
cdr3_length: 12; j_call: TRBJ2-5; clone_size: -; v_call: TRBV5-1; d_call: -; cdr3_nt: TGCGCCAGCAGCAGGGGGGGGGAGACCCAGTACTTC; cdr3_aa: CASSRGGETQYF
cdr3_length: 16; j_call: TRBJ2-5; clone_size: -; v_call: TRBV5-1; d_call: TRBD2; cdr3_nt: TGCGCCAGCAGCTTTTTGAGCGGGGGGGCCTCGGAGACCCAGTACTTC; cdr3_aa: CASSFLSGGASETQYF
cdr3_length: 15; j_call: TRBJ2-1; clone_size: -; v_call: TRBV4-1; d_call: -; cdr3_nt: TGCGCCAGCAGCACCCTTAGCCTATCCTACAATGAGCAGTTCTTC; cdr3_aa: CASSTLSLSYNEQFF
cdr3_length: 14; j_call: TRBJ1-5; clone_size: -; v_call: TRBV7-2; d_call: TRBD1; cdr3_nt: TGTGCCAGCAGCTTAAGACAGGGAAATCAGCCCCAGAATTTT; cdr3_aa: CASSLRQGNQPQNF
cdr3_length: 12; j_call: TRBJ1-1; clone_size: -; v_call: TRBV15; d_call: -; cdr3_nt: TGTGCCACCAGCAGCTGGAACACTGAAGCTTTCTTT; cdr3_aa: CATSSWNTEAFF
cdr3_length: 14; j_call: TRBJ2-7; clone_size: -; v_call: TRBV7-9; d_call: -; cdr3_nt: TGTGCCAGCAGCTTGGGTCGGGGTACCTACGAGCAGTACTTC; cdr3_aa: CASSLGRGTYEQYF
cdr3_length: 15; j_call: TRBJ1-2; clone_size: -; v_call: TRBV7-8; d_call: -; cdr3_nt: TGTGCCAGCAGCTTAGGGCGGCCTCCTAACTATGGCTACACCTTC; cdr3_aa: CASSLGRPPNYGYTF
cdr3_length: 14; j_call: TRBJ1-5; clone_size: -; v_call: TRBV7-2; d_call: TRBD1; cdr3_nt: TGTGCCAGCAGCTTAAACAGGGGGGTTCAGCCCCAGCATTTT; cdr3_aa: CASSLNRGVQPQHF
cdr3_length: 12; j_call: TRBJ1-6; clone_size: once; v_call: TRBV4-3; d_call: -; cdr3_nt: TGCGCCAGCAGCCAAGAAGCGGCACCCCTCCACTTT; cdr3_aa: CASSQEAAPLHF